This TCR beta chain stems from a study of graft-versus-host responses after intestinal transplantation. On this clone: The antigen is not known.

Measured with immunoSEQ multiplex PCR; TCRdb has only the in-frame clones, and not every one. The sample carries tens of thousands of clones, 80% to 90% recorded once. This CDR3 contains 14 residues. The V gene's germline CDR1 is LNHDA and CDR2 SQIVND (reference sequence). Germline trimming cut 7 bases from V and 4 bases from J; bases unmatched to any gene: 4. General study findings and limits: Declining HvG levels early post-transplant were linked to peak circulating GvH clone levels.

The input for sequencing was unstimulated CD8+ T cells sorted from spleen or lymph node cells, taken before intestinal transplant. The V and J genes are TRBV19 and TRBJ2-3, with 11 nucleotides matching TRBD2. This clonotype was sampled from a human donor who received an intestinal transplant. CDR3 DNA: TGTGCCAGTACCCTAGCGGGGGGCCCAGATACGCAGTATTTT. Residues: CASTLAGGPDTQYF.